This note documents a single T cell receptor (beta chain) sequence. Its antigen is not identified. The sample comes from a study of regulatory T cells in long-lasting Graves disease. Whole-study results and caveats: Exclusively peripheral blood, rather than thyroid tissue, was studied. Persistent disease preferred TRBV28, TRBJ1-2 and TRBJ2-5; new disease, TRBV20-1 and TRBJ2-1.

Time point indicated: persistent/refractory GD, antithyroid drugs over 5 years with positive TRAb. From PBMCs, RNA was extracted and then used to make the TCR library. Building of the TCR beta libraries involved iRepertoire HTBI primers and Arm-PCR of CDR3 regions. Per the original data handling: Across the samples, identification revealed 55 to 75 TRBV and 12 to 15 TRBJ segments. TCRdb reanalysed the multiplex PCR reads using MiXCR and keeps one entry per CDR3 protein. The V and J calls reflect TCRdb's pipeline rather than the authors' work. The table records hundreds of thousands of distinct CDR3 sequences, 20% to 25% of them present only once. Looked up from germline, CDR1 is DFQATT and CDR2 is SNEGSKA (reference sequence). V lost 6 bases, J lost 2 bases, and 11 bases lay in between. This CDR3 contains 13 residues.

The receptor's source is a female donor with Graves disease. The chain links TRBV20-1 to TRBJ1-5; weak D call: TRBD1 (6 bases). The sample here was peripheral blood mononuclear cells (PBMCs), taken when the disease was refractory, from a patient treated with antithyroid drugs. CDR3 nucleotides: TGCAGTGCACAACAGGGAGGCAATCAGCCCCAGCATTTT. It specifies CSAQQGGNQPQHF.